This T cell receptor (beta chain) comes out of a study of blood T cell repertoires in COVID-19. Across the study: Some COVID-19 samples were acute and others convalescent; all came from the United States, Italy and Spain. Sources were T cells, B-cell-depleted T cells, or PBMCs; the material itself was cDNA or gDNA.

This CDR3 has 17 amino acids. The V gene lost 3 bases and the J gene lost 6 bases, with 22 bases spanning the gap. CDR1 is KGHSH and CDR2 is LQKENI in the germline V gene. Contact with a PCR-confirmed or clinician-diagnosed COVID-19 case occurred within 2 weeks of entry. In the original analysis: Estimation of nucleated cell counts relied on the amplification of reference gene primers. The method was immunoSEQ multiplex PCR; TCRdb's version includes in-frame clones alone and lacks a portion of them. V and J calls and clone size are given by that table; D and trimming were obtained from the DNA. The data hold about 250,000 clones, with 75% to 90% observed a single time.

This chain uses TRBV18 with TRBJ2-3; D is perhaps TRBD2 (5 bases). This TCR was recovered from a woman aged 35 to 49 who had been exposed to COVID-19. The sequenced sample was PBMCs or T cells enriched from blood (not recorded which). The CDR3: CASSPTGNSPTGDTQYF. CDR3 in DNA: TGTGCCAGCTCACCTACCGGAAATAGCCCAACGGGGGATACGCAGTATTTT.